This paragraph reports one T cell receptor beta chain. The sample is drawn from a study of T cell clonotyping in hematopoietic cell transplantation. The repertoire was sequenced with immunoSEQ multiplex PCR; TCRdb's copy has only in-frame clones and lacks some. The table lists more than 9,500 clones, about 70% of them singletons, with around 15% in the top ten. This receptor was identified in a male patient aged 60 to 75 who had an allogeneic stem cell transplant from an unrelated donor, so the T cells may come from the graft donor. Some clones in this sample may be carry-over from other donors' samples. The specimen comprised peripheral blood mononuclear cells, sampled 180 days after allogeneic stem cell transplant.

In nucleotides, the CDR3 is TGTGCCTGGAGTGTACTGAGACCCAGCTCCTATAATTCACCCCTCCACTTT. As protein: CAWSVLRPSSYNSPLHF. The chain uses TRBV30 and TRBJ1-6; no clear D gene. The CDR3 covers 17 residues. V lost 0 bases, J lost 0 bases, and 12 bases lay in between. CDR1 is GTSNPN, CDR2 SVGIG, per germline (reference sequence).